This TCR beta chain was sequenced during a study of OX40 agonist ivuxolimab in advanced cancers. Study-wide points: The investigators did not determine what antigen specificity the expanded peripheral T cells had.

This CDR3 region has 14 residues. Germline values: CDR1 SGHAT, CDR2 FQDESV (reference sequence). V was trimmed by 4 bases and J by 5 bases, leaving 14 bases between them. Some clones are missing from TCRdb's copy, which holds only in-frame ones; the method was immunoSEQ multiplex PCR. The repertoire consists of about 74,000 clones, with about 82% occurring once and the leading ten covering about 6.9%. With respect to this clone: Antigen unknown.

The chain combines TRBV11-1 with TRBJ1-1; TRBD1 is a possible D gene (6 bases). The material was CD4+ or CD8+ T cells sorted from blood, obtained in a trial of the OX40 agonist ivuxolimab. The receptor was isolated from an adult with an advanced solid tumor such as melanoma, head and neck, liver or kidney cancer. This chain's CDR3 is CASSSHRVGTEAFF. CDR3 DNA sequence: TGTGCCAGCAGCTCTCACAGGGTCGGGACTGAAGCTTTCTTT.